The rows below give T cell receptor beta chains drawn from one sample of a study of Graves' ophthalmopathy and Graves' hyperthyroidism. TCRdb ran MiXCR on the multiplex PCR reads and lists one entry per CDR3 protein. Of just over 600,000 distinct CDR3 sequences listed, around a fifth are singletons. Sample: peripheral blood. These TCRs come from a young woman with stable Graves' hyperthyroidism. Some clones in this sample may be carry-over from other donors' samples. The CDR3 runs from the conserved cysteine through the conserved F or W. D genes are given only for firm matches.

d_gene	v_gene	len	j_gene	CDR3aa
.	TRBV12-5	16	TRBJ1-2	CASGLVIAGEYYGYTF
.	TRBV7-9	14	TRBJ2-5	CASSFLQPQETQYF
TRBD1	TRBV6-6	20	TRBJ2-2	CASHGVGTGTTVGSVIQLFF
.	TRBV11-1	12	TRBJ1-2	CASSLEGNGYAF
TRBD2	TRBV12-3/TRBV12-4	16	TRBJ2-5	CASSFEAGGLQESQYF
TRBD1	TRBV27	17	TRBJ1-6	CASRPILRWTGPSPLHF
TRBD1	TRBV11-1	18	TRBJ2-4	CASSPRTGQPLAKNIQYF
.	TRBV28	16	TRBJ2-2	CASSFARGVTPGELFF
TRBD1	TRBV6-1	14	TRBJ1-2	CASTADREYYGYTF
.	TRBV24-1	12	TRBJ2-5	CATSEGPGAQYF
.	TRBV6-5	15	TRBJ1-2	CASSYFSSSHYGYTF
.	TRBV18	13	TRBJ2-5	CASTTGFQETQYF
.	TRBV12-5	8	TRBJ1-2	CASPWGTF
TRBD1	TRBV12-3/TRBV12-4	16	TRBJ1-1	CASSFLQGRMNTEAFF
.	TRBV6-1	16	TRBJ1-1	CASSEGGAFWDTEAFF
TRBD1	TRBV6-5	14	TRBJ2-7	CASSYGTGSHEQYF
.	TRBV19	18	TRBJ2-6	CASTKETPYFSGANVLTF
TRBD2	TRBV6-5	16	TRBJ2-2	CASSYPHREGTGELFF
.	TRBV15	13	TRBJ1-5	CATSGRRNQPQHF
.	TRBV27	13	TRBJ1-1	CASSLLGGGEAFF
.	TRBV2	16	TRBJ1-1	CASSDAPLLEDTEAFF
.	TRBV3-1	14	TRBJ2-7	CASSQDMGSYEQYF
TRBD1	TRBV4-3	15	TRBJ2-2	CASRWTGEDTGELFF
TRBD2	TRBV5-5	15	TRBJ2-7	CASSLYAGESYEQYF
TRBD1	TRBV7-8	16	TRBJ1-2	CASSSRTQGARGGYTF
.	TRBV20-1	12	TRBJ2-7	CSASRDNYEQYF
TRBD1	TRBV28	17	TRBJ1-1	CASSQNSRGRWYTEAFF
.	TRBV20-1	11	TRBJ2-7	CSALDSNEQYF
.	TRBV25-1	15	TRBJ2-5	CASSERQGHQETQYF
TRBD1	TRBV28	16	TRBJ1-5	CASSRTGGKGNQPQHF
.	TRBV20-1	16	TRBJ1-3	CSARGDVGRDGNTIYF
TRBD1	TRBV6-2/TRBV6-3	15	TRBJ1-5	CASRQDRGRGEPQHF
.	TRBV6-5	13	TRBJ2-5	CASSYTKVETQYF
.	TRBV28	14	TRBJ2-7	CASTTGLRLYEQYF
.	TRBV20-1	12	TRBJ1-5	CSAIPGNQPQHF
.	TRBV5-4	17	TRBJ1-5	CASSSRSLGGGNQPQHF